Reported below is one TCR beta chain. What this receptor recognizes is not known. No base quality values were provided; no much bigger clone lies one nucleotide off. The data were taken from a study of blood T cell repertoires in COVID-19 (TCRdb year 2020). As for the study more broadly: Samples from collaborators originated in the United States, Italy and Spain and spanned both the acute and convalescent phases of COVID-19. The material from the prospective study consisted of cDNA or gDNA derived from T cells, B-cell-depleted T cells, or PBMCs. Deeply sampled blood TCRbeta repertoires from subjects exposed to, actively infected with, or recovered from COVID-19 were included in the dataset. A freely available public database, intended as a resource for researchers studying the immune response to SARS-CoV-2, is where the repertoires were released. Samples were obtained from the ongoing ImmuneRACE study (first 160 participants) and from over 1,000 subjects provided by 6 global collaborators. Sample metadata almost always included a de-identified subject ID, COVID-19 status, age in years and sex. Where available, HLA class I and class II types were taken from metadata supplied by the sample provider and were not determined by assay-based typing.

Participants in the prospective study were aged roughly 18 to 89 years, lived in some 24 United States geographic areas, and enrolled through a virtual design. Cohort assignment in the prospective study relied on participant-reported clinical history from a screening survey and a study questionnaire. Recovered participants in ImmuneRACE Cohort 3 were defined as having two consecutive negative NP/OP PCR tests, clearance from a healthcare professional, or resolution of symptoms. In the prospective study, mobile phlebotomists collected whole blood, serum and a nasopharyngeal or oropharyngeal swab from each participant. Prospective study participants could optionally give additional blood draws and questionnaires over an approximately two-month period. Before DNA extraction, blood samples from the prospective study were shipped at room temperature or frozen. The CDR3 numbers 15 residues from cysteine through phenylalanine. Just CDR3 DNA is preserved here, 45 bases in frame from base 1. V loses 5 bases of germline sequence and J loses 0 bases, and the interval between the two ends is 11 bases. According to the germline V gene (reference sequence), CDR1 reads LNHDA and CDR2 reads SQIVND.

Overall results and qualifications from the work: Clinical and demographic metadata were provided uncurated, with the amount varying by source and participant.

TCRbeta CDR3 regions were amplified from genomic DNA using the immunoSEQ Assay, a bias-controlled multiplex PCR. Under the source paper's analysis protocol: Nucleated cell counts per sample were estimated from amplification of reference gene primers within the assay. Sequence reads were collapsed and filtered to measure the absolute abundance of every unique TCRbeta CDR3 rearrangement. Productive Simpson clonality was computed per sample as the square root of Simpson's diversity index over productive rearrangements. The clones in this table, taken by TCRdb from immuneACCESS, are in-frame only. Not every clone is retained; where verified, under half of the shortfall comes from an unresolved V gene, and the cause of the rest is unknown. Clonal size and the V and J genes are those of that table, whereas D and trimming came from the DNA. The sample data list fewer than 500,000 clones, and 80% to 90% of these were observed just once. The ten most abundant clones make up 1.1% of the sample.

This chain is built from TRBV19 and TRBJ2-1, with TRBD1 perhaps the D gene, on 6 matching bases. Sequencing was performed on PBMCs or T cells enriched from blood (not recorded which). The TCR comes from a man aged 25 to 40 who had recovered from COVID-19. The CDR3 has the sequence CASSLQGSSYNEQFF. The sequenced DNA: TGTGCCAGTAGTCTCCAGGGGAGCTCCTACAATGAGCAGTTCTTC.